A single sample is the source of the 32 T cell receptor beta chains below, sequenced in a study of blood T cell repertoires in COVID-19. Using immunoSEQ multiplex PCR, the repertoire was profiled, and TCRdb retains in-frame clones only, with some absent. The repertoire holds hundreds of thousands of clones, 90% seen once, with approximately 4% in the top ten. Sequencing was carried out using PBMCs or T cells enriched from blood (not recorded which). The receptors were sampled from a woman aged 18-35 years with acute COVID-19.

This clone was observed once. CDR3 nucleotide sequence: TGCAGTGCTAGTTCCGGGAGGGGAACCTACAATGAGCAGTTCTTC. Protein: CSASSGRGTYNEQFF. J is TRBJ2-1 and V is TRBV20-1; 8 bases align to TRBD2. The germline V gene encodes CDR1 DFQATT and CDR2 SNEGSKA (reference sequence). The trim removed 3 bases at V and 2 bases at J, leaving 6 bases unmatched. CDR3 length: 15 residues.

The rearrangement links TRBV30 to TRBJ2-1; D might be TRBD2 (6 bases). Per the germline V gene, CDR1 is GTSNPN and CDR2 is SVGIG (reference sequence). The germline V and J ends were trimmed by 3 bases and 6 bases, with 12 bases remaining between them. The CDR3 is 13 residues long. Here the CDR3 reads CAWRGLDRNEQFF. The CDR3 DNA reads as TGTGCCTGGAGGGGACTTGACCGCAATGAGCAGTTCTTC.

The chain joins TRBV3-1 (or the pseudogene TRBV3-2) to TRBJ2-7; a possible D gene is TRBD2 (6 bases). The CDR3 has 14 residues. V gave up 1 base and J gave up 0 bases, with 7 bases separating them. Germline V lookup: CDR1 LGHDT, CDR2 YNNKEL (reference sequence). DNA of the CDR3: TGTGCCAGCAGCCAAGGGACTATCTCCTACGAGCAGTACTTC. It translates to CASSQGTISYEQYF.

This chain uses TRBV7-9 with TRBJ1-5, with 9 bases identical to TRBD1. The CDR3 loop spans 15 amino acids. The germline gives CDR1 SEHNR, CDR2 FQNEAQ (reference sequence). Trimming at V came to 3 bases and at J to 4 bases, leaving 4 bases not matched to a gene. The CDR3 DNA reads TGTGCCAGCAGCTTGGGACAGGGCAAGAATCAGCCCCAGCATTTT. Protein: CASSLGQGKNQPQHF.

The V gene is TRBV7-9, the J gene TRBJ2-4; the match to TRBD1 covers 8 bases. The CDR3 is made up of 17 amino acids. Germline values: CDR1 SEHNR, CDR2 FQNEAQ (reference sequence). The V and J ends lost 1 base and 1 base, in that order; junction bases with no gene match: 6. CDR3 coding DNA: TGTGCCAGCAGCTTAGTGGAGAACAGGGGGGCCAAAAACATTCAGTACTTC. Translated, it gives CASSLVENRGAKNIQYF.

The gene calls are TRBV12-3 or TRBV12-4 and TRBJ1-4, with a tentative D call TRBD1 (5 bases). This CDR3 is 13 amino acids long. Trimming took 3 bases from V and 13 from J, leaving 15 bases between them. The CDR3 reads CASSLQDGGGLFF. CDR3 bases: TGTGCCAGCAGTTTGCAGGATGGGGGAGGACTGTTTTTT.

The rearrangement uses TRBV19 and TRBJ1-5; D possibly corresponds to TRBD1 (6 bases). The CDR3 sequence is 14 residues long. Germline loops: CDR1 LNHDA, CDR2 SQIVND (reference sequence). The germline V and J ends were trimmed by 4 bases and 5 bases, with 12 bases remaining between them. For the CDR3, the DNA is TGTGCCAGTAGTACTAAACAGGGACATCAGCCCCAGCATTTT. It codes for CASSTKQGHQPQHF. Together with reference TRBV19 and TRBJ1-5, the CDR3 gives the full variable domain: DGGITQSPKYLFRKEGQNVTLSCEQNLNHDAMYWYRQDPGQGLRLIYYSQIVNDFQKGDIAEGYSVSREKKESFPLTVTSAQKNPTAFYLCASSTKQGHQPQHFGDGTRLSIL.

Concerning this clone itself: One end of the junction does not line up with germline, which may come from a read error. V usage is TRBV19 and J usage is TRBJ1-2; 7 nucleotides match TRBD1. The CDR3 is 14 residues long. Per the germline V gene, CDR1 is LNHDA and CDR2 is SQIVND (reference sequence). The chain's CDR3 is CASSVDRDRDGYTF. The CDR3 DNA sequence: TGTGCCAGTAGTGTAGATCGCGACAGGGATGGCTACACCTTC. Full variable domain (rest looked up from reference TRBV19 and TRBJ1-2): DGGITQSPKYLFRKEGQNVTLSCEQNLNHDAMYWYRQDPGQGLRLIYYSQIVNDFQKGDIAEGYSVSREKKESFPLTVTSAQKNPTAFYLCASSVDRDRDGYTFGSGTRLTVV.

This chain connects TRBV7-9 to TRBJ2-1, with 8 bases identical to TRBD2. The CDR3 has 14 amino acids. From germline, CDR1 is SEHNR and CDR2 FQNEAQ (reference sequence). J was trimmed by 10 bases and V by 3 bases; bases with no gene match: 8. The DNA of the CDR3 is TGTGCCAGCAGCTTCTCGGGACTAGAGTTCGAGCAGTTCTTC. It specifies CASSFSGLEFEQFF.

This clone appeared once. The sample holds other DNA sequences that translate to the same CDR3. As DNA, the CDR3 is TGTGCCAGTTCACGCGGGGGGGACACTGAAGCTTTCTTT. Amino acid sequence: CASSRGGDTEAFF. The chain is built from TRBV28 and TRBJ1-1; D might be TRBD1 (5 bases). This CDR3 region has 13 residues. Per the germline V gene, CDR1 is MDHEN and CDR2 is SYDVKM. Trimming shortened V by 9 bases and J by 3 bases, and 14 bases separated the two germline ends.

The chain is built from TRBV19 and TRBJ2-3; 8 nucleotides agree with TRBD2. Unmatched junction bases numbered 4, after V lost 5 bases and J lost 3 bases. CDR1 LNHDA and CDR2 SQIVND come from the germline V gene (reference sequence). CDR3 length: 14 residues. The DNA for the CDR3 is TGTGCCAGTAGTTTCCCGGGAGGGACAGATACGCAGTATTTT. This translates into CASSFPGGTDTQYF.

In DNA form, the CDR3 reads TGTGCCAGCAGTGTGCGGGGTTACAATGAGCAGTTCTTC. Translating gives CASSVRGYNEQFF. The chain combines TRBV6-4 with TRBJ2-1, with a tentative D call TRBD2 (6 bases). The CDR3 totals 13 residues. Germline V CDR1 and CDR2: MRHNA, SNTAGT. Between the trimmed V and J ends, which lost 4 bases and 4 bases, there was a span of 8 bases.

Here the CDR3 reads CATSDSTGAYGNQPQHF. CDR3 coding DNA: TGTGCCACCAGTGATTCGACAGGGGCATATGGCAATCAGCCCCAGCATTTT. The genes are TRBV24-1 and TRBJ1-5, with 8 bases fitting TRBD1. Losses at the gene ends were 2 bases for V and 2 bases for J; bases not matched to a gene: 7. This CDR3 has 17 residues. The V gene's germline CDR1 is KGHDR and CDR2 SFDVKD.

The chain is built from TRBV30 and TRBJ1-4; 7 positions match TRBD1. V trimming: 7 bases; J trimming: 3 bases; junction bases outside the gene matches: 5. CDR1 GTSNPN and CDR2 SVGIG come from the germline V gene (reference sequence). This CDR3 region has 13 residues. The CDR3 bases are TGTGCCTCTTCAGGGGGTCCTAATGAAAAACTGTTTTTT. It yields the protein CASSGGPNEKLFF. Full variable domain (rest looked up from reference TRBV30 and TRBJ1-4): SQTIHQWPATLVQPVGSPLSLECTVEGTSNPNLYWYRQAAGRGLQLLFYSVGIGQISSEVPQNLSASRPQDRQFILSSKKLLLSDSGFYLCASSGGPNEKLFFGSGTQLSVL.

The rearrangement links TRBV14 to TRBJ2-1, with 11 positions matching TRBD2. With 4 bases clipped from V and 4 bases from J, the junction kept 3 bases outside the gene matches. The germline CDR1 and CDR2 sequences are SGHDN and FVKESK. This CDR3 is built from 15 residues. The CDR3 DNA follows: TGTGCCAGCAGCCCCGGACTAGCGGGTTACAATGAGCAGTTCTTC. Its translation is CASSPGLAGYNEQFF.

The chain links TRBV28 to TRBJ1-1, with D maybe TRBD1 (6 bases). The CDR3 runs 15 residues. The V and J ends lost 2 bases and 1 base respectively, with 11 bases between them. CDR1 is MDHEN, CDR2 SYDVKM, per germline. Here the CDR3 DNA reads TGTGCCAGCAGTTTAAGCGCAGGGGCGAACACTGAAGCTTTCTTT. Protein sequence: CASSLSAGANTEAFF.

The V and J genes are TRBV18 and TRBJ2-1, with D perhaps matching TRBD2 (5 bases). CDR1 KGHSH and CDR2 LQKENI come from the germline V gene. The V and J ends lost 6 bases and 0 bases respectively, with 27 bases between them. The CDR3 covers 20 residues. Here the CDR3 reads CASSPPGLHSILSSYNEQFF. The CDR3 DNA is TGTGCCAGCTCCCCTCCCGGACTCCATTCCATTCTTAGCTCCTACAATGAGCAGTTCTTC.

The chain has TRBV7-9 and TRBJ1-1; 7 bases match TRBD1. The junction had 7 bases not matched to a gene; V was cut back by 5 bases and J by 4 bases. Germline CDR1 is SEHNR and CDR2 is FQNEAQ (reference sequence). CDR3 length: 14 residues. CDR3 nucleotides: TGTGCCAGCAGCGCCTACAGGGGCGCCACTGAAGCTTTCTTT. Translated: CASSAYRGATEAFF.

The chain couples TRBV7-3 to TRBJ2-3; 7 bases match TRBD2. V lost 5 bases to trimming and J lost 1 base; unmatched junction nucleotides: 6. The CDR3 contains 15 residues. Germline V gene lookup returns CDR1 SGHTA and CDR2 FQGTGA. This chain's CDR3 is CASSTRLAGTDTQYF. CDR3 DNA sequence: TGTGCCAGCAGCACCCGACTAGCCGGCACAGATACGCAGTATTTT.

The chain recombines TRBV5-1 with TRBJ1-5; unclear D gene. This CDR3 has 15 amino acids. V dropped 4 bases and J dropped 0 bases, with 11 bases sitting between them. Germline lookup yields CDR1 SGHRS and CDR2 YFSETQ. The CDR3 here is CASSPEGDSNQPQHF. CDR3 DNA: TGCGCCAGCAGCCCCGAGGGTGATAGCAATCAGCCCCAGCATTTT.

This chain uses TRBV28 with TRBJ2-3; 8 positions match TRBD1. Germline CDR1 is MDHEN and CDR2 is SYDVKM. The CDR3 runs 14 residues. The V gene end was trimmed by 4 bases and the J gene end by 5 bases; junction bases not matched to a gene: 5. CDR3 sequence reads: CASSWQGAEDTQYF. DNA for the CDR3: TGTGCCAGCAGTTGGCAGGGGGCTGAAGATACGCAGTATTTT.

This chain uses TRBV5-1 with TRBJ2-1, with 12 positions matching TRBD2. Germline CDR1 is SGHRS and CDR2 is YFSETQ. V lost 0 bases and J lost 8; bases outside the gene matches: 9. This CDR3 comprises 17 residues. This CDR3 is CASSLGALAGGLYEQFF. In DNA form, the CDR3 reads TGCGCCAGCAGCTTGGGGGCACTAGCGGGAGGTCTCTATGAGCAGTTCTTC.

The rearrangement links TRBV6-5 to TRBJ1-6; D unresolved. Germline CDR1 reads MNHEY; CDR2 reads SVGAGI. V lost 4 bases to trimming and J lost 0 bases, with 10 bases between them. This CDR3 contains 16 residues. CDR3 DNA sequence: TGTGCCAGCAGTTCCGATCCCAGCTCCTATAATTCACCCCTCCACTTT. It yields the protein CASSSDPSSYNSPLHF.

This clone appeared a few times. This chain's CDR3 is CASSEGGAFTQPQHF. Here the CDR3 DNA reads TGTGCCAGTAGCGAAGGGGGAGCGTTCACTCAGCCCCAGCATTTT. The V gene is TRBV19, the J gene TRBJ1-5, with D possibly matching TRBD1 (6 bases). Germline loops: CDR1 LNHDA, CDR2 SQIVND (reference sequence). The CDR3 contains 15 residues. The V and J ends lost 6 bases and 6 bases respectively, with 18 bases between them. The entire variable domain, with the rest obtained from reference TRBV19 and TRBJ1-5, is as follows: DGGITQSPKYLFRKEGQNVTLSCEQNLNHDAMYWYRQDPGQGLRLIYYSQIVNDFQKGDIAEGYSVSREKKESFPLTVTSAQKNPTAFYLCASSEGGAFTQPQHFGDGTRLSIL.

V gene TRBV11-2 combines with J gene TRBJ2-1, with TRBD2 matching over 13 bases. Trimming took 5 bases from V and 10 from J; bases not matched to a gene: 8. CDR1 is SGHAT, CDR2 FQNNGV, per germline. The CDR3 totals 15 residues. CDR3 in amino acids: CASSPGLAGTVEQFF. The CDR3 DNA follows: TGTGCCAGCAGCCCGGGACTAGCGGGAACGGTAGAGCAGTTCTTC.

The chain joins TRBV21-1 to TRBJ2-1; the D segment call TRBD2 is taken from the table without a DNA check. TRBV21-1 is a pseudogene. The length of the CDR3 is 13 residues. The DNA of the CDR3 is TGTGCCAGCACCAACTTAATCCGTTCGGAGCAGTTCTTC. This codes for CASTNLIRSEQFF.

The CDR3 spells CASSLRGTEAFF. CDR3 nucleotides: TGCGCCAGCAGCTTGAGGGGCACTGAAGCTTTCTTT. The rearrangement links TRBV5-1 to TRBJ1-1; tentative D call: TRBD1 (5 bases). The CDR3 sequence is 12 residues long. V gave up 1 base and J gave up 4 bases, with 5 bases separating them. Germline CDR1 and CDR2: SGHRS and YFSETQ. The entire variable domain, with the rest obtained from reference TRBV5-1 and TRBJ1-1, is as follows: KAGVTQTPRYLIKTRGQQVTLSCSPISGHRSVSWYQQTPGQGLQFLFEYFSETQRNKGNFPGRFSGRQFSNSRSEMNVSTLELGDSALYLCASSLRGTEAFFGQGTRLTVV.

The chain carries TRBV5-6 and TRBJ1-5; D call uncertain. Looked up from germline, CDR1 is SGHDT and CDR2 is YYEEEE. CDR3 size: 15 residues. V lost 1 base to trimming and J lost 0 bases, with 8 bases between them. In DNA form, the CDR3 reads TGTGCCAGCAGCTTGAGCTTTATTAGCAATCAGCCCCAGCATTTT. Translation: CASSLSFISNQPQHF.

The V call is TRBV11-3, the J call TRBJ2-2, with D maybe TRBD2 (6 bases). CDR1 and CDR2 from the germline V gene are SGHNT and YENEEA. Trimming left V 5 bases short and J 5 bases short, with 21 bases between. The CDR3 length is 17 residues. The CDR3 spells CASSPFPEGRRTGELFF. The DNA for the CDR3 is TGTGCCAGCAGCCCTTTCCCTGAAGGGAGGAGGACCGGGGAGCTGTTTTTT.

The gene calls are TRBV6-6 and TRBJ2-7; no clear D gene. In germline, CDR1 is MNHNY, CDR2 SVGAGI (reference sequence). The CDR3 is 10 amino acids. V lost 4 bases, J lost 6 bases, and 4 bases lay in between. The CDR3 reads CASSSSEQYF. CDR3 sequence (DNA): TGTGCCAGCAGTTCGAGCGAGCAGTACTTC.

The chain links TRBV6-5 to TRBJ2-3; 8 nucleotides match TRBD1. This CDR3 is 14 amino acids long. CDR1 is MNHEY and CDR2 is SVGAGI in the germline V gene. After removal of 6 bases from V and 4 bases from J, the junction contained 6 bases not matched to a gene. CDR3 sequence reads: CASRLDRVADTQYF. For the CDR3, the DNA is TGTGCCAGCAGATTGGACAGGGTTGCAGATACGCAGTATTTT.

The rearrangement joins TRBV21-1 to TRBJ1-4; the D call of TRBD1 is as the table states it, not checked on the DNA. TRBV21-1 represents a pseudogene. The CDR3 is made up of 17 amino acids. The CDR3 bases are TGTGCCAGCAGCAAACCGTGGGACAGGGCTACTAATGAAAAACTGTTTTTT. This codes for CASSKPWDRATNEKLFF.